This T cell receptor (beta chain) was captured in a study of blood T cell repertoires in COVID-19. Study-wide context: Donors in the United States, Italy and Spain gave samples during acute or convalescent COVID-19.

Generated by immunoSEQ multiplex PCR, the TCRdb table keeps only in-frame clones and is missing some. This sample yields some 96,000 clones, of which 88% are seen a single time; around 5.4% belongs to the top ten. Trimming removed 6 bases from V and 4 bases from J; junction bases left unmatched: 5. Germline V gives CDR1 MGHDK, CDR2 SYGVNS. This CDR3 spans 14 amino acids. Specimen: peripheral blood. This sequence was found in a human donor in a cohort sampled during active COVID-19. This chain connects TRBV25-1 to TRBJ1-1; 10 bases align to TRBD1. In nucleotides, the CDR3 is TGTGCCAGCAGGGGACAGGGGCGACTCACTGAAGCTTTCTTT. The encoded protein is CASRGQGRLTEAFF.